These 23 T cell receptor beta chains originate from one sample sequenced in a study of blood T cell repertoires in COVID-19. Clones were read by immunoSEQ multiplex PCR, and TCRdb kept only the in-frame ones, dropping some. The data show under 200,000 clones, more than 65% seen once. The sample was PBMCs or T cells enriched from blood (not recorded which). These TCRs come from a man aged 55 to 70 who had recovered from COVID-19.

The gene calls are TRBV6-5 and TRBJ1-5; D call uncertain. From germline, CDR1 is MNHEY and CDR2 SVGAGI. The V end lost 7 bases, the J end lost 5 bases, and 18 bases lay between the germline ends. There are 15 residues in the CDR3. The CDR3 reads CASTLNRAAHQPQHF. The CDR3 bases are TGTGCCAGCACCCTAAACAGAGCCGCCCATCAGCCCCAGCATTTT.

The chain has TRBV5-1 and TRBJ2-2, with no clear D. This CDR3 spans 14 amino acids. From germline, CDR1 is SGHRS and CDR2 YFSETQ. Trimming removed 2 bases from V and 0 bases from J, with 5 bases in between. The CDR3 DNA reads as TGCGCCAGCAGCTTCCCTCCGAACACCGGGGAGCTGTTTTTT. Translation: CASSFPPNTGELFF. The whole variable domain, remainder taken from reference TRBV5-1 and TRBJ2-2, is KAGVTQTPRYLIKTRGQQVTLSCSPISGHRSVSWYQQTPGQGLQFLFEYFSETQRNKGNFPGRFSGRQFSNSRSEMNVSTLELGDSALYLCASSFPPNTGELFFGEGSRLTVL.

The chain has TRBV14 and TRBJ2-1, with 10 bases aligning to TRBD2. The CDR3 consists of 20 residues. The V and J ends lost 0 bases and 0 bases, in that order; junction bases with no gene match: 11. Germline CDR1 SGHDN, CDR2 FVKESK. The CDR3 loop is CASSQDRSGRALSSYNEQFF. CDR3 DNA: TGTGCCAGCAGCCAAGATCGGAGCGGGAGGGCCCTAAGCTCCTACAATGAGCAGTTCTTC.

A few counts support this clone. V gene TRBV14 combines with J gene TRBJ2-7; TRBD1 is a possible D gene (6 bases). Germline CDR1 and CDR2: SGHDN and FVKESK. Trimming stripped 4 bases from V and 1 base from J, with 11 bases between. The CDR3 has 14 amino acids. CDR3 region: CASSRLGQSYEQYF. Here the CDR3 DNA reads TGTGCCAGCAGCCGCCTAGGACAGTCCTACGAGCAGTACTTC.

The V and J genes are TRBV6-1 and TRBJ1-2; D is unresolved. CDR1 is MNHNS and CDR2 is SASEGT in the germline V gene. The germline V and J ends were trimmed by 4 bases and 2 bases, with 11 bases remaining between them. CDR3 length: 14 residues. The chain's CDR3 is CASSAASLNYGYTF. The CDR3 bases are TGTGCCAGCAGTGCAGCCTCACTAAACTATGGCTACACCTTC.

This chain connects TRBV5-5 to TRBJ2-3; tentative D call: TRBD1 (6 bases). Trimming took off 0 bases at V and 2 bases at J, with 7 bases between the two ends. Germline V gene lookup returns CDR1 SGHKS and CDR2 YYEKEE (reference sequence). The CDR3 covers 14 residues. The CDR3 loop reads CASSLGTVTDTQYF. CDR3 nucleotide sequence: TGTGCCAGCAGCTTGGGGACAGTCACAGATACGCAGTATTTT.

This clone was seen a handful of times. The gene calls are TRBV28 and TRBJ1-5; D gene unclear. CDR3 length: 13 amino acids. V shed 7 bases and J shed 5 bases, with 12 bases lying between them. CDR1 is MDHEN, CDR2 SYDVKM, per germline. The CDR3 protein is CASTHYSDQPQHF. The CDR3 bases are TGTGCCAGCACCCATTATAGTGATCAGCCCCAGCATTTT.

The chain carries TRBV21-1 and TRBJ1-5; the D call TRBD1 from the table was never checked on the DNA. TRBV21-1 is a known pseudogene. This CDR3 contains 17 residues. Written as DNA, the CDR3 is TGTGCCAGCAGCGCGCGTCTTGGGACAAATAGCAATCAGCCCCAGCATTTT. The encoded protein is CASSARLGTNSNQPQHF.

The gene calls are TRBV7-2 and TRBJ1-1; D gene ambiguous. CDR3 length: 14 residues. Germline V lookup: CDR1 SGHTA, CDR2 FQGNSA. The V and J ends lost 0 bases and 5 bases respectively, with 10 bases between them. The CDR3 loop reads CASSLAIEGTEAFF. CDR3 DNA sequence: TGTGCCAGCAGCTTAGCGATTGAGGGAACTGAAGCTTTCTTT.

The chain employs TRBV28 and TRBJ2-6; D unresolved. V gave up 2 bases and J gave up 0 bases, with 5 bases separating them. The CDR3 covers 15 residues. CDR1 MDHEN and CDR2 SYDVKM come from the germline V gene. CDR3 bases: TGTGCCAGCAGTTTACCCATCTCTGGGGCCAACGTCCTGACTTTC. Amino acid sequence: CASSLPISGANVLTF.

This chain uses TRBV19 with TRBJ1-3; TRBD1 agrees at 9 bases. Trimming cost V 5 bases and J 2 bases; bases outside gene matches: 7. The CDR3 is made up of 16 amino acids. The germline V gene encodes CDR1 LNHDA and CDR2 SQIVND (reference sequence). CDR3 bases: TGTGCCAGTAGTCCTTCTCGGACAGGGGCTGGAAACACCATATATTTT. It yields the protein CASSPSRTGAGNTIYF.

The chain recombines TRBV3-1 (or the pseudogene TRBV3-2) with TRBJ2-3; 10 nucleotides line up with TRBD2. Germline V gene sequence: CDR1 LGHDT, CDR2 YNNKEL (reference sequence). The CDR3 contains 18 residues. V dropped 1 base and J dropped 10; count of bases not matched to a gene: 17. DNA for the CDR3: TGTGCCAGCAGCCAAGTCTGGGGTAGCGGGGGGTCCGCAGGGGCGCAGTATTTT. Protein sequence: CASSQVWGSGGSAGAQYF.

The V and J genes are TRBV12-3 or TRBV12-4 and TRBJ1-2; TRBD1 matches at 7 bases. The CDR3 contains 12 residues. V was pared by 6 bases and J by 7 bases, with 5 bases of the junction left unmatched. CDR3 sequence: CASSETGFGYTF. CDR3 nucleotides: TGTGCCAGCAGCGAGACAGGGTTTGGCTACACCTTC.

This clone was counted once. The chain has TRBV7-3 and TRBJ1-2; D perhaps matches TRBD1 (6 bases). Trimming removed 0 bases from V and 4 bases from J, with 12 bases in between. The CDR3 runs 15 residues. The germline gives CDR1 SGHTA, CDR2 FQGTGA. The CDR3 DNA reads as TGTGCCAGCAGCTTAACGGGGGCGCAAGGCTATGGCTACACCTTC. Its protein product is CASSLTGAQGYGYTF.

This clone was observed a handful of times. DNA for the CDR3: TGTGCCAGCACCACACCTTCGAGCAATCAGCCCCAGCATTTT. The encoded protein is CASTTPSSNQPQHF. The chain carries TRBV28 and TRBJ1-5; no firm D call. The CDR3 extends over 14 amino acids. V was clipped by 7 bases and J by 1 base, with 11 bases between them. Germline assignment: CDR1 MDHEN and CDR2 SYDVKM.

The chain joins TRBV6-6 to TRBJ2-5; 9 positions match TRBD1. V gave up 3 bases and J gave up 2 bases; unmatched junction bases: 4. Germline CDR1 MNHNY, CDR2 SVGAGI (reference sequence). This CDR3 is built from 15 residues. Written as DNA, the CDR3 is TGTGCCAGCAGTTATATAGGACAGGGGCAAGAGACCCAGTACTTC. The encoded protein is CASSYIGQGQETQYF.

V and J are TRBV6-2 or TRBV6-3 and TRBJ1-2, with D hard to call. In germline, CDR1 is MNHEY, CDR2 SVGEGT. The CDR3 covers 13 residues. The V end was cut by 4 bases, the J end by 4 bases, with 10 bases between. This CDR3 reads CASSWEGIYGYTF. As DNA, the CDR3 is TGTGCCAGCAGTTGGGAGGGCATCTATGGCTACACCTTC.

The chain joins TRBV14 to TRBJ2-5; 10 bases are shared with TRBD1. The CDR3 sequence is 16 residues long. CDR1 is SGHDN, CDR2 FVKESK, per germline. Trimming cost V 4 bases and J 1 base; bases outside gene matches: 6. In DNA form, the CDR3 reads TGTGCCAGCAGCCGCGCCGGGACAGGGGTCCAAGAGACCCAGTACTTC. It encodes CASSRAGTGVQETQYF.

CDR3 sequence (DNA): TGTGCCAGCAGCGGCAGGTACCAAGAGACCCAGTACTTC. Translation: CASSGRYQETQYF. The rearrangement uses TRBV9 and TRBJ2-5; no firm D call. The CDR3 length is 13 residues. The germline V gene encodes CDR1 SGDLS and CDR2 YYNGEE. V lost 3 bases and J lost 0, with 6 bases in between.

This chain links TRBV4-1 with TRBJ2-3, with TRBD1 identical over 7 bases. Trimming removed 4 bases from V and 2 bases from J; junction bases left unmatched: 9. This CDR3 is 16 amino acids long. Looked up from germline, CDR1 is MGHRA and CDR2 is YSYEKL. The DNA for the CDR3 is TGCGCCAGCAGCCGTTGGACAGGAGGTTTCACAGATACGCAGTATTTT. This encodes CASSRWTGGFTDTQYF.

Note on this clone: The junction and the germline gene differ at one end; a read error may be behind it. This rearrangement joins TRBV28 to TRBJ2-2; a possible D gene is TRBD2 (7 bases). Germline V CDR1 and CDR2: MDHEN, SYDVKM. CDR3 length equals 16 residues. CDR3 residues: CARSFGGGRGTGELFF. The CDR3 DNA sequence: TGTGCCCGCAGTTTTGGGGGGGGCAGGGGCACCGGGGAGCTGTTTTTT.

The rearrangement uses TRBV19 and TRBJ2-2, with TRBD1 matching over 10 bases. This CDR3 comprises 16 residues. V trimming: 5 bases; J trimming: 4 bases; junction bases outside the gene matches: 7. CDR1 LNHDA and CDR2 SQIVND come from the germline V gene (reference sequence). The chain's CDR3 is CASSRQGASGTGELFF. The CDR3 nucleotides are TGTGCCAGTAGTCGACAGGGGGCTTCAGGCACCGGGGAGCTGTTTTTT. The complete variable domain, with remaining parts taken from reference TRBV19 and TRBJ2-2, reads DGGITQSPKYLFRKEGQNVTLSCEQNLNHDAMYWYRQDPGQGLRLIYYSQIVNDFQKGDIAEGYSVSREKKESFPLTVTSAQKNPTAFYLCASSRQGASGTGELFFGEGSRLTVL.

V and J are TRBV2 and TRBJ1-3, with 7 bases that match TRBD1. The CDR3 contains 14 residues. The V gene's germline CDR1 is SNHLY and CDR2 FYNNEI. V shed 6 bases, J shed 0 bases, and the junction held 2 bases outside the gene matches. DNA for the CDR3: TGTGCCAGCAGATCAGGGGGCTCTGGAAACACCATATATTTT. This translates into CASRSGGSGNTIYF.